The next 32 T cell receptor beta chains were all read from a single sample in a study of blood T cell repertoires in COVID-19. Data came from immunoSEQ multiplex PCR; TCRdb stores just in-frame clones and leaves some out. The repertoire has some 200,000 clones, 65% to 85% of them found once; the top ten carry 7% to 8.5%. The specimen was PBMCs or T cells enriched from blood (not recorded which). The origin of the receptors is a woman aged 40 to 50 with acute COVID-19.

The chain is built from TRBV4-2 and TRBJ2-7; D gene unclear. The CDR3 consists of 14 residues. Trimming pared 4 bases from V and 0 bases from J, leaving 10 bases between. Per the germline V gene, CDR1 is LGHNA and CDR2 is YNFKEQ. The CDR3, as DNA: TGTGCCAGCAGCCCCAAAGAGAGCTCCTACGAGCAGTACTTC. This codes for CASSPKESSYEQYF.

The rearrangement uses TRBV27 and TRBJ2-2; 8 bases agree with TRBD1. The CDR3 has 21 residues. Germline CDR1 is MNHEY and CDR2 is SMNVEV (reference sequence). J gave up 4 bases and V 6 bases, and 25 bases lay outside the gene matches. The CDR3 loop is CASRLSTIAIQGAGSTGELFF. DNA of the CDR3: TGTGCCAGCAGACTCTCTACGATCGCGATCCAGGGGGCCGGCAGCACCGGGGAGCTGTTTTTT.

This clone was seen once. In nucleotides, the CDR3 is TGTGCCAGCAGTGAAGCTCGCGGGGGGGGCGGAGATACGCAGTATTTT. Its protein product is CASSEARGGGGDTQYF. This rearrangement joins TRBV6-1 to TRBJ2-3, with 9 bases that match TRBD2. CDR1 and CDR2 from the germline V gene are MNHNS and SASEGT. The CDR3 loop spans 16 amino acids. V shed 0 bases, J shed 5 bases, and the junction held 6 bases outside the gene matches.

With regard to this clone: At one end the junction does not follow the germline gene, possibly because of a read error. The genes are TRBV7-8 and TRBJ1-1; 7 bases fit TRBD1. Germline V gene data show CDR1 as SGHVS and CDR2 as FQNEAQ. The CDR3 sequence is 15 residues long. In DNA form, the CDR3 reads TGTGCCAGCAGCCCTCAGACAGGGCGTAACACTGAAACTTTCTTT. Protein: CASSPQTGRNTETFF.

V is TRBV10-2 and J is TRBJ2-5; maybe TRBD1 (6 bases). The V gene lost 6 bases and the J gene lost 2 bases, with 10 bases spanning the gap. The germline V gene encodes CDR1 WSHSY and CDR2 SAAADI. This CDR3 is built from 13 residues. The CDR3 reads CASSRDTQETQYF. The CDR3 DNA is TGCGCCAGCAGCCGGGACACACAAGAGACCCAGTACTTC.

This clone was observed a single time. The CDR3 loop is CSVGTSGKADTQYF. The CDR3 nucleotides are TGCAGCGTGGGAACTAGCGGGAAGGCAGATACGCAGTATTTT. This rearrangement joins TRBV29-1 to TRBJ2-3, with 10 bases matching TRBD2. Looked up from germline, CDR1 is SQVTM and CDR2 is ANQGSEA. This CDR3 contains 14 residues. The trim removed 6 bases at V and 4 bases at J, leaving 7 bases unmatched.

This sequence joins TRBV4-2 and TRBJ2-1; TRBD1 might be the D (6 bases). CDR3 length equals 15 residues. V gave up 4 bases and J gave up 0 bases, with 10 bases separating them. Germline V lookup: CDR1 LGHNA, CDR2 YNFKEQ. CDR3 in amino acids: CASSPLGGSYNEQFF. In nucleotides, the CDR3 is TGTGCCAGCAGCCCCTTAGGGGGCTCCTACAATGAGCAGTTCTTC.

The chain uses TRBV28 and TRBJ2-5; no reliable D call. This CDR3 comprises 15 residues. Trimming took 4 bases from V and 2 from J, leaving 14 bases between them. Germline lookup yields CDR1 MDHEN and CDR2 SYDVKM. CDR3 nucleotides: TGTGCCAGCAGTTCCCTTACTGATACTCAAGAGACCCAGTACTTC. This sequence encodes CASSSLTDTQETQYF.

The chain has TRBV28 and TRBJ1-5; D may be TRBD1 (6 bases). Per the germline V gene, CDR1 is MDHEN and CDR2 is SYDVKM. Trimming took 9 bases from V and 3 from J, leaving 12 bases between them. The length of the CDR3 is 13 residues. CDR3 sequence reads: CASRTGFNQPQHF. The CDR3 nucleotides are TGTGCCAGTCGTACAGGGTTCAATCAGCCCCAGCATTTT.

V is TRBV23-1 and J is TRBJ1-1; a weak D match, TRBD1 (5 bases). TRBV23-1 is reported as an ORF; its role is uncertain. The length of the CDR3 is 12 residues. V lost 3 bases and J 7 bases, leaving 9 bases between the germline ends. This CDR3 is CASSQDNLEAFF. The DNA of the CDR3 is TGCGCCAGCAGTCAGGACAATCTTGAAGCTTTCTTT.

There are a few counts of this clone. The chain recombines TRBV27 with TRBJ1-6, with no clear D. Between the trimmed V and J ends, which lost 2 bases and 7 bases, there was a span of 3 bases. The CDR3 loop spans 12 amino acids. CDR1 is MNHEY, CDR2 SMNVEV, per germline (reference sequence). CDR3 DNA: TGTGCCAGCAGTTTACTGAATTCACCCCTCCACTTT. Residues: CASSLLNSPLHF.

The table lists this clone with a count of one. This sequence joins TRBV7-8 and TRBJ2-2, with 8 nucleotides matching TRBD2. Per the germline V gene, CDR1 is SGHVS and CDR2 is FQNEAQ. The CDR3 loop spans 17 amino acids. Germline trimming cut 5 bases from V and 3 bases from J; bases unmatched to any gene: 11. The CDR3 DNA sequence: TGTGCCAGCAGCCTATTACCTCGGGGGGGACACACCGGGGAGCTGTTTTTT. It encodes CASSLLPRGGHTGELFF. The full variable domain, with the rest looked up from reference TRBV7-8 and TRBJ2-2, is GAGVSQSPRYKVAKRGQDVALRCDPISGHVSLFWYQQALGQGPEFLTYFQNEAQLDKSGLPSDRFFAERPEGSVSTLKIQRTQQEDSAVYLCASSLLPRGGHTGELFFGEGSRLTVL.

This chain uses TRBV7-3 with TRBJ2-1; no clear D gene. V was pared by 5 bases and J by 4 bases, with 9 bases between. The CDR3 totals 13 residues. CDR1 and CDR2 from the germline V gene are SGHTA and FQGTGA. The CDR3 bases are TGTGCCAGCAGCCGCGGCATATACAATGAGCAGTTCTTC. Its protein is CASSRGIYNEQFF.

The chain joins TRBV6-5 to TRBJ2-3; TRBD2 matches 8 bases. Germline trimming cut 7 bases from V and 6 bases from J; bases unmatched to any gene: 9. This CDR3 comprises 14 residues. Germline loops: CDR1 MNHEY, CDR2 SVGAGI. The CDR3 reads CASTRAGAVDTQYF. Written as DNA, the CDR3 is TGTGCCAGCACCCGAGCGGGAGCGGTGGATACGCAGTATTTT.

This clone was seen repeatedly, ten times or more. The CDR3 sequence is CASSQEGQGIYEQYF. Written as DNA, the CDR3 is TGTGCCAGCAGCCAAGAAGGACAGGGGATTTACGAGCAGTACTTC. The genes are TRBV3-1 (or the pseudogene TRBV3-2) and TRBJ2-7; 9 bases align to TRBD1. Per germline, CDR1 LGHDT and CDR2 YNNKEL (reference sequence). This CDR3 region has 15 residues. V lost 0 bases and J lost 4; bases outside the gene matches: 4.

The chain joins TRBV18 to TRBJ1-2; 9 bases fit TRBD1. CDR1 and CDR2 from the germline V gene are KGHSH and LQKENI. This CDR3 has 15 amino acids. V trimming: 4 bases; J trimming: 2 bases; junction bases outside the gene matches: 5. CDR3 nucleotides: TGTGCCAGCTCACAACGGACAGGGGCGAACTATGGCTACACCTTC. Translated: CASSQRTGANYGYTF. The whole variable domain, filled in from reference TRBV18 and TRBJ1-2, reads NAGVMQNPRHLVRRRGQEARLRCSPMKGHSHVYWYRQLPEEGLKFMVYLQKENIIDESGMPKERFSAEFPKEGPSILRIQQVVRGDSAAYFCASSQRTGANYGYTFGSGTRLTVV.

Here the CDR3 reads CATSDDAVGAAFF. The CDR3 coding sequence is TGTGCCACCAGTGATGACGCTGTGGGGGCCGCTTTCTTT. The chain recombines TRBV24-1 with TRBJ1-1, with D perhaps TRBD1 (6 bases). Germline lookup yields CDR1 KGHDR and CDR2 SFDVKD. CDR3 length: 13 residues. V was clipped by 3 bases and J by 11 bases, with 15 bases between them.

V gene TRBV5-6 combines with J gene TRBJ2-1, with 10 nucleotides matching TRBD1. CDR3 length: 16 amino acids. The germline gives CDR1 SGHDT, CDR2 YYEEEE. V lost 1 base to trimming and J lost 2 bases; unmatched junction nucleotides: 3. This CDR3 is CASSLSGTGAYNEQFF. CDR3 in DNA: TGTGCCAGCAGCTTGTCCGGGACAGGGGCCTACAATGAGCAGTTCTTC.

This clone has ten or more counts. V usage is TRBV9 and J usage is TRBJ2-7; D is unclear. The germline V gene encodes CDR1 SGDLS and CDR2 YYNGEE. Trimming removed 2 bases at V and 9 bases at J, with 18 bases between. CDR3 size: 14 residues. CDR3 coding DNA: TGTGCCAGCAGCGTCGAGGCAGACTCGAGAGGGCAGTACTTC. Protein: CASSVEADSRGQYF. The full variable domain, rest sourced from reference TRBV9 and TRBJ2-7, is DSGVTQTPKHLITATGQRVTLRCSPRSGDLSVYWYQQSLDQGLQFLIQYYNGEERAKGNILERFSAQQFPDLHSELNLSSLELGDSALYFCASSVEADSRGQYFGPGTRLTVT.

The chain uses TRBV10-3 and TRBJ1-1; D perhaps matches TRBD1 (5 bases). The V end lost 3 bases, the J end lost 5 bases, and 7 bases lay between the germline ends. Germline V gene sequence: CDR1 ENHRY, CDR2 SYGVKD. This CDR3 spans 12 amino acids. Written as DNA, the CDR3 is TGTGCCATCAGTGACGGGGGAACTGAAGCTTTCTTT. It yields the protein CAISDGGTEAFF.

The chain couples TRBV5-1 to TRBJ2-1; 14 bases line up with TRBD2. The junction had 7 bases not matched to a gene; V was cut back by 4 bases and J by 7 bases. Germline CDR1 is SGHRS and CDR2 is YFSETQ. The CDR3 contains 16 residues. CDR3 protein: CASSGRGTSGRNEQFF. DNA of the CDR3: TGCGCCAGCAGCGGGCGGGGGACTAGCGGGAGAAATGAGCAGTTCTTC.

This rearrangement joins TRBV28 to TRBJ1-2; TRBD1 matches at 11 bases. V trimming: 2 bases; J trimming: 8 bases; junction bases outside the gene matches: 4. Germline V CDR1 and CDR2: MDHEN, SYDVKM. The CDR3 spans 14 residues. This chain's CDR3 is CASSLGDRGNGYTF. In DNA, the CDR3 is TGTGCCAGCAGTTTAGGGGACAGGGGGAACGGCTACACCTTC.

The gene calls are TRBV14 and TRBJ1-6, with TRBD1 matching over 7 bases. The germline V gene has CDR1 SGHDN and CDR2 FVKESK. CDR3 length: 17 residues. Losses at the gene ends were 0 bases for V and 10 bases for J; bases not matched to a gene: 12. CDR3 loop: CASSQDFGAPGGSPLHF. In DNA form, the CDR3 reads TGTGCCAGCAGCCAAGATTTTGGGGCCCCAGGGGGGTCACCCCTCCACTTT.

The CDR3 DNA is TGTGCCAGCAGCCTTTCGAGGGGCAGGGGACGGGCCGGGGAGCTGTTTTTT. This encodes CASSLSRGRGRAGELFF. V gene TRBV6-2 or TRBV6-3 combines with J gene TRBJ2-2; possibly TRBD1 for D (6 bases). The V and J ends lost 6 bases and 6 bases respectively, with 23 bases between them. CDR1 MNHEY and CDR2 SVGEGT come from the germline V gene. This CDR3 contains 17 residues.

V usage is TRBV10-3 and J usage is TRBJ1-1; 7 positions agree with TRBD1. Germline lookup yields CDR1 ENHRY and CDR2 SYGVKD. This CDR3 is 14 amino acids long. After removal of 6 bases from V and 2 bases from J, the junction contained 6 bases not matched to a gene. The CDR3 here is CAISRQGSNTEAFF. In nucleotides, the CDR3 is TGTGCCATCAGCAGACAGGGAAGCAACACTGAAGCTTTCTTT.

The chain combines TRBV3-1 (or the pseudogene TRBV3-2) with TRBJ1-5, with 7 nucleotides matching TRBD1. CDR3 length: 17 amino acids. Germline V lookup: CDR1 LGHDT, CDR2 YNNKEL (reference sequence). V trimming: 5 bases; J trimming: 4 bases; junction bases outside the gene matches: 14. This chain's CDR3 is CASSSRVGTARNQPQHF. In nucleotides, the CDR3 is TGTGCCAGCAGCTCAAGGGTCGGGACAGCGAGAAATCAGCCCCAGCATTTT.

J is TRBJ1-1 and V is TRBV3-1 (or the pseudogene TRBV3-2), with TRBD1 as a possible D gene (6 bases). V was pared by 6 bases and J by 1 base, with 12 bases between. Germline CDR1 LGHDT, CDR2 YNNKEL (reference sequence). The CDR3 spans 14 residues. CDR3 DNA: TGTGCCAGCAGGACGACAGGTTCGAACACTGAAGCTTTCTTT. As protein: CASRTTGSNTEAFF.

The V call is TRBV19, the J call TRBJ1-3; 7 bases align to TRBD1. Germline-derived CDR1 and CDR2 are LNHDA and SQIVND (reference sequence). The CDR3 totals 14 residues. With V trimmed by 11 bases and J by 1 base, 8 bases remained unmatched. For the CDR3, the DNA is TGTGCCGCCACAGGGGCGGGATCTGGAAACACCATATATTTT. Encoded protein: CAATGAGSGNTIYF. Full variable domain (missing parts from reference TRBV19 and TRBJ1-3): DGGITQSPKYLFRKEGQNVTLSCEQNLNHDAMYWYRQDPGQGLRLIYYSQIVNDFQKGDIAEGYSVSREKKESFPLTVTSAQKNPTAFYLCAATGAGSGNTIYFGEGSWLTVV.

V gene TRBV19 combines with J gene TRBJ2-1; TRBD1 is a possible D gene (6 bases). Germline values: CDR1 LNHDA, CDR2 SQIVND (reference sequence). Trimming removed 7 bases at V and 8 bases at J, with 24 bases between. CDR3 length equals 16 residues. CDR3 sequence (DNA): TGTGCCAGTATGACCGGTGGCGGGCAGCCAGGGGATGAGCAGTTCTTC. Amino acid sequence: CASMTGGGQPGDEQFF.

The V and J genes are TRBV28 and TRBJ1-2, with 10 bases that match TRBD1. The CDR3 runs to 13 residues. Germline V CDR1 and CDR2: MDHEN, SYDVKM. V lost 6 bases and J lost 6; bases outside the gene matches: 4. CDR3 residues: CASRSGTGDGYTF. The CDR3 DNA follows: TGTGCCAGCAGATCCGGGACAGGGGATGGCTACACCTTC.

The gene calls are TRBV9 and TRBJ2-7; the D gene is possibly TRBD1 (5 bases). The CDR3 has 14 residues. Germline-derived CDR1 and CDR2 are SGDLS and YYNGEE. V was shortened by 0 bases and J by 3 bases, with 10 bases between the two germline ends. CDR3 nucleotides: TGTGCCAGCAGCGTAGTTCCAGACAGCTACGAGCAGTACTTC. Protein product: CASSVVPDSYEQYF.

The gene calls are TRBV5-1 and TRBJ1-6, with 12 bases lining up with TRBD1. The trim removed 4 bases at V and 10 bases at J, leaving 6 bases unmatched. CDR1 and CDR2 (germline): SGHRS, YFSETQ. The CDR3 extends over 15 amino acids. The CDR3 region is CASSKGQGASSPLHF. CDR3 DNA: TGCGCCAGCAGCAAGGGACAGGGGGCAAGCTCACCCCTCCACTTT. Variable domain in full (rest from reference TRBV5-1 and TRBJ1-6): KAGVTQTPRYLIKTRGQQVTLSCSPISGHRSVSWYQQTPGQGLQFLFEYFSETQRNKGNFPGRFSGRQFSNSRSEMNVSTLELGDSALYLCASSKGQGASSPLHFGNGTRLTVT.